Listed below are T cell receptor beta chains from one sample, sequenced in a study of cytomegalovirus exposure and HLA in healthy donors. Data came from immunoSEQ multiplex PCR; TCRdb stores just in-frame clones and leaves some out. The sample has more than 110,000 clones; less than 10% are singletons. Sequencing input: PBMCs. Source of these receptors: a man between 45 and 60 years old in good health and CMV-seronegative. CDR3s include the opening cysteine and the closing phenylalanine or tryptophan. A D gene is named only where the DNA matches it firmly. Clone size appears in some rows only: once, few, many, or a class for an expanded clone.

abundance	j_gene	v_gene	d_gene	CDR3aa	CDR3nt
.	TRBJ2-1	TRBV5-1	TRBD2	CASSPGTRGSEQFF	TGCGCCAGCAGCCCCGGGACTAGGGGAAGTGAGCAGTTCTTC
few	TRBJ2-3	TRBV27	.	CASSASFVDTQYF	TGTGCCAGCAGTGCCAGTTTCGTAGATACGCAGTATTTT
few	TRBJ1-2	TRBV5-4	TRBD1	CASSLEPGQMDGYTF	TGTGCCAGCAGCTTGGAACCGGGACAGATGGATGGCTACACCTTC
few	TRBJ1-6	TRBV11-2	.	CASSTQTGSPLHF	TGTGCCAGCAGCACCCAGACGGGATCACCCCTCCACTTT
.	TRBJ2-1	TRBV30	TRBD2	CAWSSSLPSGRFYNEQFF	TGTGCCTGGAGTTCCTCTCTCCCTAGCGGGAGGTTCTACAATGAGCAGTTCTTC
.	TRBJ2-5	TRBV13	TRBD2	CASSSGLAKETQYF	TGTGCCAGCAGCTCGGGACTAGCGAAAGAGACCCAGTACTTC
.	TRBJ1-2	TRBV7-3	TRBD1	CASSLGQGGGYTF	TGTGCCAGCAGCTTGGGACAGGGCGGCGGCTACACCTTC
.	TRBJ2-1	TRBV7-9	TRBD2	CASSLDPSGQWFF	TGTGCCAGCAGCTTAGACCCTAGCGGCCAGTGGTTCTTC
few	TRBJ2-7	TRBV12-5	TRBD2	CASGLVLAGNSYEQYF	TGTGCTAGTGGTTTGGTTCTAGCGGGGAACTCCTACGAGCAGTACTTC
.	TRBJ1-5	TRBV19	TRBD1	CASSIAGPGQGNQPQHF	TGTGCCAGTAGTATAGCTGGCCCGGGACAGGGGAATCAGCCCCAGCATTTT
.	TRBJ2-7	TRBV5-4	TRBD2	CASSLGLGGGIYEQYF	TGTGCCAGCAGCTTGGGGTTGGGGGGAGGGATCTACGAGCAGTACTTC
.	TRBJ2-3	TRBV9	TRBD2	CASSVLTGTSGTFTTDTQYF	TGTGCCAGCAGCGTCTTAACCGGGACTAGCGGGACTTTTACCACAGATACGCAGTATTTT
.	TRBJ2-3	TRBV5-1	TRBD2	CASSLQIRTSQSTDTQYF	TGCGCCAGCAGCTTGCAAATTCGGACTAGTCAAAGCACAGATACGCAGTATTTT
few	TRBJ1-1	TRBV14	TRBD1	CASSHGGQGTEAFF	TGTGCCAGCAGCCATGGGGGACAGGGTACTGAAGCTTTCTTT
.	TRBJ2-7	TRBV28	.	CASSFGHGALRGQYF	TGTGCCAGCAGTTTTGGACATGGGGCACTACGAGGGCAGTACTTC
.	TRBJ1-1	TRBV6-5	.	CASSYSRQLTEAFF	TGTGCCAGCAGTTACTCGAGACAGCTCACTGAAGCTTTCTTT
few	TRBJ1-6	TRBV7-9	TRBD1	CASSLGDSSSPLHF	TGTGCCAGCAGCTTAGGGGACAGCTCCTCACCCCTCCACTTT
few	TRBJ1-4	TRBV9	.	CASSVRTGEHEKLFF	TGTGCCAGCAGCGTACGGACGGGAGAACATGAAAAACTGTTTTTT
few	TRBJ1-2	TRBV6-5	TRBD1	CASSPRGRNYGYTF	TGTGCCAGCAGCCCTAGGGGGCGGAACTATGGCTACACCTTC
few	TRBJ2-2	TRBV18	.	CASSPRGDRMTGELFF	TGTGCCAGCTCACCGCGAGGTGACAGGATGACCGGGGAGCTGTTTTTT
.	TRBJ2-5	TRBV4-1	TRBD1	CASSQGTGSVKTQYF	TGCGCCAGCAGCCAAGGGACAGGGAGTGTAAAGACCCAGTACTTC
few	TRBJ1-1	TRBV5-6	.	CASSSQGNTEAFF	TGTGCCAGCAGCTCACAGGGGAACACTGAAGCTTTCTTT
few	TRBJ2-1	TRBV4-1	TRBD2	CASSQGRAGGSYNEQFF	TGCGCCAGCAGCCAAGGGAGGGCGGGGGGATCCTACAATGAGCAGTTCTTC
few	TRBJ2-4	TRBV30	.	CAWTQQPGNIQYF	TGTGCCTGGACACAGCAACCAGGGAACATTCAGTACTTC
few	TRBJ2-3	TRBV9	.	CASSVEGAGDTQYF	TGTGCCAGCAGCGTAGAGGGGGCGGGGGATACGCAGTATTTT
few	TRBJ1-2	TRBV5-1	.	CASSSLRGGSGYTF	TGCGCCAGCAGCTCCCTCCGGGGGGGCTCTGGCTACACCTTC
.	TRBJ2-7	TRBV2	.	CASEKDGTGVYEQYF	TGTGCCAGCGAAAAGGACGGGACGGGGGTCTACGAGCAGTACTTC
.	TRBJ2-7	TRBV7-9	TRBD2	CASSTNPAGGLYEQYF	TGTGCCAGCAGCACTAACCCAGCGGGGGGCCTTTACGAGCAGTACTTC
few	TRBJ1-5	TRBV18	.	CASSPLKTPDQPQHF	TGTGCCAGCTCACCTCTTAAGACACCCGATCAGCCCCAGCATTTT
.	TRBJ2-3	TRBV5-4	TRBD2	CASSLGGGGPSADTQYF	TGTGCCAGCAGCTTGGGCGGCGGGGGGCCTTCGGCGGATACGCAGTATTTT
.	TRBJ2-1	TRBV6-5	TRBD2	CASSNDGGRDNEQFF	TGTGCCAGCAGCAACGACGGCGGGAGGGACAATGAGCAGTTCTTC
few	TRBJ1-2	TRBV14	TRBD1	CASSPVDRPSGGYTF	TGTGCCAGCAGCCCTGTGGACAGGCCATCAGGCGGCTACACCTTC
few	TRBJ2-3	TRBV30	TRBD2	CAWSVLAGGRDTQYF	TGTGCCTGGAGTGTCCTAGCGGGAGGGAGAGATACGCAGTATTTT
many	TRBJ2-5	TRBV18	TRBD2	CASSPRSGRSLETQYF	TGTGCCAGCTCACCAAGGAGCGGGAGGTCTCTGGAGACCCAGTACTTC
.	TRBJ1-1	TRBV28	TRBD1	CASSRQGRAFF	TGTGCCAGCAGTAGACAGGGGCGAGCTTTCTTT
.	TRBJ1-5	TRBV7-9	.	CASSLAGGNQPQHF	TGTGCCAGCAGCTTAGCAGGAGGCAATCAGCCCCAGCATTTT
few	TRBJ2-2	TRBV19	TRBD2	CASSPGREAGELFF	TGTGCCAGTAGTCCCGGGAGGGAGGCCGGGGAGCTGTTTTTT
.	TRBJ1-1	TRBV9	TRBD1	CASSPDRDRGTEAFF	TGTGCCAGCAGCCCCGACAGGGATCGGGGCACTGAAGCTTTCTTT
.	TRBJ2-1	TRBV5-6	.	CASSLGGGKYNEQFF	TGTGCCAGCAGCTTGGGGGGGGGCAAGTACAATGAGCAGTTCTTC
.	TRBJ1-5	TRBV7-2	TRBD1	CASSSRTGWDSNQPQHF	TGTGCCAGCAGCTCTCGGACAGGGTGGGATAGCAATCAGCCCCAGCATTTT
.	TRBJ2-1	TRBV19	.	CASSSASSYNEQFF	TGTGCCAGTAGTAGTGCTAGCTCCTACAATGAGCAGTTCTTC
.	TRBJ2-1	TRBV28	.	CASSPGLTYNEQFF	TGTGCCAGCAGCCCGGGACTCACCTACAATGAGCAGTTCTTC
few	TRBJ2-7	TRBV5-1	.	CASSLAQAKYEQYF	TGCGCCAGCAGCTTGGCACAGGCCAAGTACGAGCAGTACTTC
.	TRBJ2-5	TRBV7-8	TRBD2	CASSLSGGVQETQYF	TGTGCCAGCAGCTTATCGGGGGGGGTCCAAGAGACCCAGTACTTC
.	TRBJ2-7	TRBV6-1	.	CASSRDNYEQYF	TGTGCCAGCAGTCGGGACAACTACGAGCAGTACTTC
few	TRBJ1-2	TRBV19	TRBD1	CASSKGQGRTGYGYTF	TGTGCCAGTTCCAAGGGACAGGGAAGAACGGGCTATGGCTACACCTTC
few	TRBJ2-7	TRBV27	.	CASRPQGLLYEQYF	TGTGCCAGCAGGCCACAGGGTCTCCTCTACGAGCAGTACTTC
.	TRBJ1-5	TRBV28	.	CAILGLNQPQHF	TGTGCCATCCTGGGGCTCAATCAGCCCCAGCATTTT
.	TRBJ1-5	TRBV30	.	CAWSEGGRGQPQHF	TGTGCCTGGAGTGAAGGGGGACGAGGTCAGCCCCAGCATTTT
.	TRBJ1-1	TRBV7-8	.	CASSLRTPNTEAFF	TGTGCCAGCAGCTTGAGGACTCCTAACACTGAAGCTTTCTTT
few	TRBJ1-5	TRBV19	.	CASFPRHSNQPQHF	TGTGCCAGTTTTCCGCGACATAGCAATCAGCCCCAGCATTTT
.	TRBJ2-7	TRBV7-3	TRBD2	CASSFQAGGSYEQYF	TGTGCCAGCAGCTTCCAAGCGGGAGGAAGCTACGAGCAGTACTTC
.	TRBJ2-5	TRBV2	.	CASSAGQQLQETQYF	TGTGCCAGCAGTGCCGGACAGCAACTACAAGAGACCCAGTACTTC
few	TRBJ2-5	TRBV7-9	.	CASSRGRSQETQYF	TGTGCCAGCAGCCGAGGGAGGAGCCAAGAGACCCAGTACTTC
.	TRBJ1-6	TRBV19	.	CASSMKQGFFGPLHF	TGTGCCAGTAGTATGAAACAGGGTTTTTTTGGGCCCCTCCACTTT
.	TRBJ2-7	TRBV27	.	CASSFGGGGRSYEQYF	TGTGCCAGCAGTTTCGGGGGAGGCGGGCGCTCCTACGAGCAGTACTTC
few	TRBJ2-1	TRBV5-1	.	CASSLGAAGNNEQFF	TGCGCCAGCAGCTTGGGGGCGGCGGGAAACAATGAGCAGTTCTTC
.	TRBJ2-4	TRBV29-1	TRBD2	CSVGGLAGANIQYF	TGCAGCGTTGGGGGACTAGCGGGGGCAAACATTCAGTACTTC
few	TRBJ2-7	TRBV28	.	CATQESAYEQYF	TGTGCCACCCAAGAGTCAGCGTACGAGCAGTACTTC
.	TRBJ2-2	TRBV11-3	TRBD2	CASSSSGIGTGELFF	TGTGCCAGCAGCTCTAGCGGGATCGGCACCGGGGAGCTGTTTTTT